The entry below gives a single TCR beta chain sequence along with its context. This sample was included in a study of blood T cell repertoires in COVID-19. The data were produced by immunoSEQ multiplex PCR, yet TCRdb's version contains in-frame clones alone and is incomplete. The table shows around 210,000 clones, with roughly 80% occurring only once. The sequencing sample was made of peripheral blood. This TCR was sampled from a man aged 55-75 years with COVID-19, enrolled during active disease.

CDR3 DNA: TGTGCCTGGAGTGTAGACAGGGAAAGTCAGCCCCAGCATTTT. It encodes CAWSVDRESQPQHF. This chain links TRBV30 with TRBJ1-5, with 7 bases aligning to TRBD1. Germline values: CDR1 GTSNPN, CDR2 SVGIG (reference sequence). V lost 0 bases to trimming and J lost 6 bases; unmatched junction nucleotides: 5. This CDR3 is built from 14 residues.